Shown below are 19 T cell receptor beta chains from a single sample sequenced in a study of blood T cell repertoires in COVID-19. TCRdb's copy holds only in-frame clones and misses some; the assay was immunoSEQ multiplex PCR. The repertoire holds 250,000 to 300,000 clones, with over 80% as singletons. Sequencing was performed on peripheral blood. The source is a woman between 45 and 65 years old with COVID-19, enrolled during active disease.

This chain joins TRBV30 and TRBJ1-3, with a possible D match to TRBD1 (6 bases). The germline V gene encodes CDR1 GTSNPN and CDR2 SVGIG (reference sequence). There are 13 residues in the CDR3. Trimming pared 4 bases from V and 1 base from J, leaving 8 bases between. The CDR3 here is CAWKGGSGNTIYF. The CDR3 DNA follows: TGTGCCTGGAAAGGGGGTTCTGGAAACACCATATATTTT. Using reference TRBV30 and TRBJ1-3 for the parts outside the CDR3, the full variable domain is SQTIHQWPATLVQPVGSPLSLECTVEGTSNPNLYWYRQAAGRGLQLLFYSVGIGQISSEVPQNLSASRPQDRQFILSSKKLLLSDSGFYLCAWKGGSGNTIYFGEGSWLTVV.

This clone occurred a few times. The CDR3 loop reads CASSPPRQGVVYGYTF. CDR3 nucleotides: TGTGCCAGCAGTCCCCCCCGACAGGGGGTGGTCTATGGCTACACCTTC. The chain recombines TRBV6-6 with TRBJ1-2, with 9 bases lining up with TRBD1. J lost 4 bases, V lost 5 bases, and 11 bases had no gene match. CDR3 length equals 16 residues. Germline CDR1 reads MNHNY; CDR2 reads SVGAGI (reference sequence).

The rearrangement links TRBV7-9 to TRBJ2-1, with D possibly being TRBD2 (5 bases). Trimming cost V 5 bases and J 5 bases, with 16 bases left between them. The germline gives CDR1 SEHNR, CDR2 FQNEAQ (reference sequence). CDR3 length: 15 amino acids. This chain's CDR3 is CASSPLGRGDNEQFF. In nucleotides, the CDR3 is TGTGCCAGCAGCCCCCTTGGCCGGGGAGACAATGAGCAGTTCTTC.

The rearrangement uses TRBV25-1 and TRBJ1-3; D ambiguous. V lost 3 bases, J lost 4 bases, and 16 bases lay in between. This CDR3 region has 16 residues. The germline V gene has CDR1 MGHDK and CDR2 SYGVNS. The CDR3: CASSDRLKAAGNTIYF. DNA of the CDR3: TGTGCCAGCAGTGATAGACTTAAGGCGGCAGGAAACACCATATATTTT.

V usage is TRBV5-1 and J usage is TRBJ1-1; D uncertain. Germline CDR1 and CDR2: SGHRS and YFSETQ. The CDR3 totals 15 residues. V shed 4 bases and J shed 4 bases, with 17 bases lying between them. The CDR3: CASSRTTGSSTEAFF. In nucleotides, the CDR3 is TGCGCCAGCAGCAGAACCACTGGGAGTTCCACTGAAGCTTTCTTT.

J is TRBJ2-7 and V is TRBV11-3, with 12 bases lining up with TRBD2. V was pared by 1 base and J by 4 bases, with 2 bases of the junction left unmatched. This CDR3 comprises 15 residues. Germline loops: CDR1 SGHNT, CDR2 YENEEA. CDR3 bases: TGTGCCAGCAGCTTAGGAGGACTAGCGGGATACGAGCAGTACTTC. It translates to CASSLGGLAGYEQYF.

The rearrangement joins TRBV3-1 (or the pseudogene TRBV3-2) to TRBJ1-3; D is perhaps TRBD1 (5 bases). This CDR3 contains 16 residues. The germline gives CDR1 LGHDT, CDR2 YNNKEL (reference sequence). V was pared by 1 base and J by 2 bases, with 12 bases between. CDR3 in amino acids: CASSQGGTATGNTIYF. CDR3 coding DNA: TGTGCCAGCAGCCAAGGGGGCACAGCCACTGGAAACACCATATATTTT.

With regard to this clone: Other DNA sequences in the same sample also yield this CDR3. In nucleotides, the CDR3 is TGTGCCAGCAGCCCTAGGACAGGGGGAACCGGGGAGCTGTTTTTT. Translation: CASSPRTGGTGELFF. This rearrangement joins TRBV7-9 to TRBJ2-2; 10 nucleotides line up with TRBD1. J was trimmed by 5 bases and V by 5 bases; bases with no gene match: 5. The CDR3 length is 15 residues. CDR1 SEHNR and CDR2 FQNEAQ come from the germline V gene (reference sequence).

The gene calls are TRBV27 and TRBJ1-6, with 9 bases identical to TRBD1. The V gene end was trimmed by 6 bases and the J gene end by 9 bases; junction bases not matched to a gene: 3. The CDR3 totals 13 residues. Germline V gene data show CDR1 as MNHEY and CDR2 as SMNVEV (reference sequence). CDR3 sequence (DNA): TGTGCCAGCAGAACAGGGGGCTTTTCACCCCTCCACTTT. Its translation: CASRTGGFSPLHF.

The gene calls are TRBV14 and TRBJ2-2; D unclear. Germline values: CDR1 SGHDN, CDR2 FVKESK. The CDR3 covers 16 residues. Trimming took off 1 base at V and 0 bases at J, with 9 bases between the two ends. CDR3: CASSQGLAANTGELFF. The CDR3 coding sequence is TGTGCCAGCAGCCAAGGATTGGCCGCGAACACCGGGGAGCTGTTTTTT.

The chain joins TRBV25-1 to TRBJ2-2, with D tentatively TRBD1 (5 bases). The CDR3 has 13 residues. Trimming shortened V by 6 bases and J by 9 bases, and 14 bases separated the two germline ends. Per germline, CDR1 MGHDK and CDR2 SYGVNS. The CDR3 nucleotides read TGTGCCAGCAGGACAGACTCGGTGAGGGAGCTGTTTTTT. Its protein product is CASRTDSVRELFF. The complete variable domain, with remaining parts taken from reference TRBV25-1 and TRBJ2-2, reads EADIYQTPRYLVIGTGKKITLECSQTMGHDKMYWYQQDPGMELHLIHYSYGVNSTEKGDLSSESTVSRIRTEHFPLTLESARPSHTSQYLCASRTDSVRELFFGEGSRLTVL.

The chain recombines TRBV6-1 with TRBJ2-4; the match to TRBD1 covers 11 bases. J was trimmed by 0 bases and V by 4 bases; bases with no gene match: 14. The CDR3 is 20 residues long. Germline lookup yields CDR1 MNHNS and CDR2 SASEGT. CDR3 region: CASSGGQGAVSRLAKNIQYF. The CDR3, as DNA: TGTGCCAGCAGTGGCGGACAGGGGGCAGTTTCGAGACTAGCCAAAAACATTCAGTACTTC.

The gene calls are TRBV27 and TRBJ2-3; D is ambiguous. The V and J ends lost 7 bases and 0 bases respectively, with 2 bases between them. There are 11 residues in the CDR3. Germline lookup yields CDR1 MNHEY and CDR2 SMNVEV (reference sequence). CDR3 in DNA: TGTGCCAGCACTAGCACAGATACGCAGTATTTT. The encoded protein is CASTSTDTQYF.

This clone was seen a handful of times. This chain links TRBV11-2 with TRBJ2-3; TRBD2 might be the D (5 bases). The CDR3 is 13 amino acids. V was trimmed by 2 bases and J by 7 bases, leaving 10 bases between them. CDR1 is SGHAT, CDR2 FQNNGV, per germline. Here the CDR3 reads CASSLSTGNTQYF. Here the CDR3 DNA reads TGTGCCAGCAGCTTAAGTACGGGGAATACGCAGTATTTT.

In nucleotides, the CDR3 is TGTGCCTGGAGTGTTCTCGAAAGGAGTGAAGCTTTCTTT. Amino acid sequence: CAWSVLERSEAFF. This chain uses TRBV30 with TRBJ1-1; D unresolved. CDR3 length: 13 amino acids. Germline V gene lookup returns CDR1 GTSNPN and CDR2 SVGIG (reference sequence). V was cut by 0 bases and J by 7 bases, with 12 bases left in between.

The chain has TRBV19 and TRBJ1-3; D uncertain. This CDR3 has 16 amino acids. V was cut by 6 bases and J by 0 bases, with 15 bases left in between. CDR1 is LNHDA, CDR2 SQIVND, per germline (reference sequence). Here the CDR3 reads CASRPPQRYSGNTIYF. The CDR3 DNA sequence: TGTGCCAGTAGGCCCCCCCAGCGTTACTCTGGAAACACCATATATTTT.

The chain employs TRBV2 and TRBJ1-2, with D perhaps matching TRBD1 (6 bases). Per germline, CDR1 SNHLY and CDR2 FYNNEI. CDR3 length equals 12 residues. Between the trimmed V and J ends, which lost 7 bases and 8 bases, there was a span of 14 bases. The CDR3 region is CASIFGGAGYTF. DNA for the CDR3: TGTGCCAGCATTTTTGGGGGCGCCGGCTACACCTTC. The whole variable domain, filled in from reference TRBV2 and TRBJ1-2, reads EPEVTQTPSHQVTQMGQEVILRCVPISNHLYFYWYRQILGQKVEFLVSFYNNEISEKSEIFDDQFSVERPDGSNFTLKIRSTKLEDSAMYFCASIFGGAGYTFGSGTRLTVV.

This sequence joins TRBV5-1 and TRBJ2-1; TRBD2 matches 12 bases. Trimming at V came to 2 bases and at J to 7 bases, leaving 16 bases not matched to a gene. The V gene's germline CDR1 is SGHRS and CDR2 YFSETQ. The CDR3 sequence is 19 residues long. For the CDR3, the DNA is TGCGCCAGCAGCTTCGGACGTCGCCTAGCGGGAGGGCCGGAGAATGAGCAGTTCTTC. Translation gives CASSFGRRLAGGPENEQFF. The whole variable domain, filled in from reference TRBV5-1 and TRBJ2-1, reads KAGVTQTPRYLIKTRGQQVTLSCSPISGHRSVSWYQQTPGQGLQFLFEYFSETQRNKGNFPGRFSGRQFSNSRSEMNVSTLELGDSALYLCASSFGRRLAGGPENEQFFGPGTRLTVL.

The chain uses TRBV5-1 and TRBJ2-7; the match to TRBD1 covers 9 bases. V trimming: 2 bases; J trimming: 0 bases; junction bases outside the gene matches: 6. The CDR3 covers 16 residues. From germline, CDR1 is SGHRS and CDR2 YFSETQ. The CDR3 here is CASSLRLGQGSYEQYF. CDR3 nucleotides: TGCGCCAGCAGCTTAAGGTTGGGACAGGGCTCCTACGAGCAGTACTTC.